There are a few counts of the clone carrying this T cell receptor (beta chain). Its antigen remains unknown. Measured with immunoSEQ multiplex PCR; TCRdb has only the in-frame clones, and not every one. In the table there are under 80,000 clones, approximately 76% of which are singletons. This sample stems from a study of vaccination effects on CD4 cells after COVID-19. Study-wide context: Samples that were drawn after vaccination came a median of 72 days after the second dose.

Before sequencing, viral peptide pools were used by the ViraFEST assay to expand antigen-specific CD4+ T cells. Around day 10 of culture, CD4+ T cells were separated out. Participants each got two BNT162b2 or mRNA-1273 vaccine doses. Wells of 1.5 million to 2 million PBMC each were grown with around 10 IU/ml IL-2 and 8.5 to 10 ug/ml peptides. Half-medium replacement with IL-2 medium occurred on days 3 and 7. Trimming cost V 5 bases and J 3 bases; bases outside gene matches: 0. This CDR3 contains 14 residues. Germline V gene data show CDR1 as LNHDA and CDR2 as SQIVND (reference sequence). General study points: Vaccine- and infection-induced clones showed marked clonal contraction late following vaccination.

This TCR came from a human donor who received a COVID-19 vaccine. The source material was CD4+ T cells from PBMCs cultured with HCoV-OC43 spike peptides, sampled after COVID-19 vaccination. Stated subset: HCoV-OC43 spike overlapping peptide pool stimulation. The V and J genes are TRBV19 and TRBJ1-4, with 10 bases that match TRBD1. Here the CDR3 reads CASSGQGANEKLFF. The CDR3 DNA follows: TGTGCCAGTAGTGGACAGGGGGCTAATGAAAAACTGTTTTTT.